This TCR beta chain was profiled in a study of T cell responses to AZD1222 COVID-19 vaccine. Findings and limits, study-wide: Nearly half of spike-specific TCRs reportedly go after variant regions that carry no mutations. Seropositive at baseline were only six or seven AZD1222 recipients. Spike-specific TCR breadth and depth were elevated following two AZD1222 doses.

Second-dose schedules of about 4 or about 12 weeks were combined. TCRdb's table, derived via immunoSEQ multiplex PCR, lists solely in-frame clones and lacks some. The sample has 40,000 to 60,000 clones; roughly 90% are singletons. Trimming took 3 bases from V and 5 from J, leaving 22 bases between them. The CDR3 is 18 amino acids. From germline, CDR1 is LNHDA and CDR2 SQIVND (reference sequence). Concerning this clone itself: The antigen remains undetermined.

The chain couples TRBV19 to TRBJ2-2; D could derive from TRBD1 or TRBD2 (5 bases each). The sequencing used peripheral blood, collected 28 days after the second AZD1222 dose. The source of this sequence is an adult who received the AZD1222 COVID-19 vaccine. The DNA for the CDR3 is TGTGCCAGTAGTATCGGTGGGACCCTCGAAACGGGTACCGGGGAGCTGTTTTTT. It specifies CASSIGGTLETGTGELFF. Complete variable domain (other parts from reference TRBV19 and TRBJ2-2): DGGITQSPKYLFRKEGQNVTLSCEQNLNHDAMYWYRQDPGQGLRLIYYSQIVNDFQKGDIAEGYSVSREKKESFPLTVTSAQKNPTAFYLCASSIGGTLETGTGELFFGEGSRLTVL.